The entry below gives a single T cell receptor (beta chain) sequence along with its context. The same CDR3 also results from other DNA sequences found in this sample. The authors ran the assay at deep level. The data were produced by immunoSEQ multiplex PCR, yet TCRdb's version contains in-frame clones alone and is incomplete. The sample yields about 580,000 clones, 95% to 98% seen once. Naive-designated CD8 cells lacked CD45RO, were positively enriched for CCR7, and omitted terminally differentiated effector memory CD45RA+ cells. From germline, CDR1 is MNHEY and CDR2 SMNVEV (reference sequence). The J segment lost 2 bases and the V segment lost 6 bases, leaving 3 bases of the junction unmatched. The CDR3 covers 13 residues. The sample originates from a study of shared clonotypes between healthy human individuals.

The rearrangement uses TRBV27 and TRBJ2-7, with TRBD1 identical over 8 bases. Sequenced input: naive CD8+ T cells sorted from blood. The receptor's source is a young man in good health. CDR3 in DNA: TGTGCCAGCAGCTGGGACAGGACCTACGAGCAGTACTTC. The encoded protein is CASSWDRTYEQYF.